Below, 19 T cell receptor beta chains from the same sample are listed, as sequenced in a study of CD8+CD57+ T cells in acquired aplastic anemia. Using genomic DNA as the template, TCR beta VDJ and CDR3 profiling was carried out. One entry per CDR3 protein results from TCRdb running MiXCR on the reads. This table holds more than 150,000 distinct CDR3 sequences, around three fifths found once. Input material: sorted CD4+, CD8+, or CD8+CD57+ T cells (not recorded which) from PBMCs. These receptors all stem from a human donor with severe aplastic anemia or a healthy control (not recorded which).

This clonotype was observed a handful of times. The rearrangement uses TRBV7-9 and TRBJ2-5; no clear D. Germline lookup yields CDR1 SEHNR and CDR2 FQNEAQ (reference sequence). Trimming took off 6 bases at V and 0 bases at J, with 8 bases between the two ends. This CDR3 has 13 residues. The CDR3 is CASRFGNQETQYF. DNA of the CDR3: TGTGCCAGCAGATTCGGCAACCAAGAGACCCAGTACTTC. The entire variable domain, with the rest obtained from reference TRBV7-9 and TRBJ2-5, is as follows: DTGVSQNPRHKITKRGQNVTFRCDPISEHNRLYWYRQTLGQGPEFLTYFQNEAQLEKSRLLSDRFSAERPKGSFSTLEIQRTEQGDSAMYLCASRFGNQETQYFGPGTRLLVL.

The rearrangement uses TRBV5-1 and TRBJ1-1; possibly TRBD1 for D (6 bases). This CDR3 region has 16 residues. CDR1 and CDR2 from the germline V gene are SGHRS and YFSETQ. Trimming left V 4 bases short and J 1 base short, with 17 bases between. CDR3: CASSPGGTSSNTEAFF. The CDR3 region has the DNA TGCGCCAGCAGCCCTGGGGGGACATCTTCGAACACTGAAGCTTTCTTT. The full variable domain, with the rest looked up from reference TRBV5-1 and TRBJ1-1, is KAGVTQTPRYLIKTRGQQVTLSCSPISGHRSVSWYQQTPGQGLQFLFEYFSETQRNKGNFPGRFSGRQFSNSRSEMNVSTLELGDSALYLCASSPGGTSSNTEAFFGQGTRLTVV.

The chain couples TRBV4-3 to TRBJ1-1; D call uncertain. The CDR3 loop spans 15 amino acids. The V end was cut by 2 bases, the J end by 4 bases, with 14 bases between. The germline V gene has CDR1 LGHNA and CDR2 YSLEER. The CDR3, as DNA: TGCGCCAGCAGCCAAAGTTTCAGGTTGAGCACTGAAGCTTTCTTT. Amino acids: CASSQSFRLSTEAFF.

A note on this clonotype: This may be a read error: a much more frequent sequence differs by one nucleotide. The genes are TRBV20-1 and TRBJ2-2; D perhaps matches TRBD2 (5 bases). Germline CDR1 DFQATT, CDR2 SNEGSKA (reference sequence). The CDR3 is 14 residues long. The CDR3 nucleotides are TGCCGTGCTAGAGATCTTTACGGGAATGGGGAGCTGTTTTTT. It yields the protein CRARDLYGNGELFF.

V gene TRBV5-1 combines with J gene TRBJ2-7, with TRBD1 identical over 7 bases. Trimming cost V 1 base and J 7 bases; bases outside gene matches: 2. Germline-derived CDR1 and CDR2 are SGHRS and YFSETQ. This CDR3 contains 12 residues. CDR3 sequence: CASSLSDREQYF. The CDR3 nucleotides read TGCGCCAGCAGCTTGTCGGACAGGGAGCAGTACTTC.

Many counts were recorded for this clonotype. The chain joins TRBV7-9 to TRBJ1-5, with D hard to call. The ends were cut back, 5 bases at V and 2 bases at J, with 10 bases in the middle. Per germline, CDR1 SEHNR and CDR2 FQNEAQ (reference sequence). The CDR3 has 14 amino acids. Written as DNA, the CDR3 is TGTGCCAGCAGCGGTTCCGGGGGCAATCAGCCCCAGCATTTT. Protein product: CASSGSGGNQPQHF.

The V gene is TRBV29-1, the J gene TRBJ2-7; the D gene is possibly TRBD1 (5 bases). The germline V gene has CDR1 SQVTM and CDR2 ANQGSEA. V lost 1 base and J 4 bases, leaving 17 bases between the germline ends. This CDR3 is built from 15 residues. CDR3: CSVEGASSQGYEQYF. In DNA, the CDR3 is TGCAGCGTTGAAGGTGCCAGCAGTCAGGGATACGAGCAGTACTTC.

The CDR3 nucleotides read TGTGCCAGCAGCCCCACCCGACTGGGGGGAGAGACCCAGTACTTC. Its protein product is CASSPTRLGGETQYF. The chain joins TRBV7-9 to TRBJ2-5; D is possibly TRBD2 (6 bases). V lost 5 bases and J lost 4, with 17 bases in between. CDR3 length: 15 amino acids. Germline loops: CDR1 SEHNR, CDR2 FQNEAQ (reference sequence).

The chain combines TRBV9 with TRBJ2-3; D may be TRBD2 (6 bases). Germline lookup yields CDR1 SGDLS and CDR2 YYNGEE. The ends were cut back, 4 bases at V and 0 bases at J, with 12 bases in the middle. CDR3 length: 15 residues. CDR3 sequence reads: CASSTSGLSTDTQYF. The CDR3 DNA follows: TGTGCCAGCAGCACATCGGGACTTAGCACAGATACGCAGTATTTT.

The chain combines TRBV20-1 with TRBJ1-6, with 8 bases identical to TRBD1. The germline V gene has CDR1 DFQATT and CDR2 SNEGSKA (reference sequence). Losses at the gene ends were 6 bases for V and 7 bases for J; bases not matched to a gene: 5. The CDR3 sequence is 13 residues long. The CDR3 here is CSASGTGNSPLHF. CDR3 sequence (DNA): TGCAGTGCCTCCGGGACAGGCAATTCACCCCTCCACTTT.

The DNA of the CDR3 is TGTGCCAGCAGCTTTTGGACAGGGATGAACACTGAAGCTTTCTTT. This codes for CASSFWTGMNTEAFF. V usage is TRBV7-9 and J usage is TRBJ1-1, with 8 bases identical to TRBD1. Germline V gene sequence: CDR1 SEHNR, CDR2 FQNEAQ (reference sequence). The V gene end was trimmed by 3 bases and the J gene end by 0 bases; junction bases not matched to a gene: 3. The CDR3 is 15 amino acids.

The V and J genes are TRBV19 and TRBJ1-1; a weak D match, TRBD1 (5 bases). Germline CDR1 reads LNHDA; CDR2 reads SQIVND (reference sequence). The CDR3 length is 13 residues. Trimming took off 4 bases at V and 8 bases at J, with 14 bases between the two ends. CDR3 residues: CASSTRARGEAFF. The CDR3 DNA sequence: TGTGCCAGTAGTACCCGAGCGAGGGGCGAAGCTTTCTTT.

The rearrangement joins TRBV20-1 to TRBJ2-3, with D perhaps being TRBD1 or TRBD2 (6 bases each). This CDR3 region has 14 residues. V was trimmed by 1 base and J by 7 bases, leaving 15 bases between them. CDR1 is DFQATT and CDR2 is SNEGSKA in the germline V gene (reference sequence). As DNA, the CDR3 is TGCAGTGCTAGAGCCTCCGGGGGCAGGTATACGCAGTATTTT. It codes for CSARASGGRYTQYF.

J is TRBJ2-5 and V is TRBV5-4; D might be TRBD1 or TRBD2, each matching 5 bases. The CDR3 has 15 amino acids. Trimming stripped 4 bases from V and 4 bases from J, with 17 bases between. The germline gives CDR1 SGHNT, CDR2 YYREEE (reference sequence). The CDR3 DNA is TGTGCCAGCAGCCCCGGGTGGGGGTGGGCAGAGACCCAGTACTTC. This translates into CASSPGWGWAETQYF.

This clonotype was recorded at least ten times. J is TRBJ2-7 and V is TRBV6-5; the match to TRBD2 covers 7 bases. Germline CDR1 and CDR2: MNHEY and SVGAGI. This CDR3 has 15 amino acids. The V segment lost 0 bases and the J segment 5 bases; nucleotides outside the gene matches: 7. CDR3 protein: CASSYSRGLIDEQYF. The CDR3 DNA reads as TGTGCCAGCAGTTACTCACGGGGACTAATCGACGAGCAGTACTTC.

The gene calls are TRBV7-6 and TRBJ2-1; no clear D gene. The CDR3 runs to 14 residues. Germline values: CDR1 SGHVS, CDR2 FNYEAQ. V was clipped by 1 base and J by 0 bases, with 4 bases between them. CDR3: CASSLGNSYNEQFF. The CDR3 nucleotides are TGTGCCAGCAGCTTAGGTAACTCCTACAATGAGCAGTTCTTC.

With respect to this clonotype: Germline is not matched at one junction end, which may reflect a read error. This chain connects TRBV6-2 or TRBV6-3 to TRBJ2-5; a weak D match, TRBD2 (7 bases). The J call may be incorrect, as the DNA end agrees better with TRBJ2-7. Germline assignment: CDR1 MNHEY and CDR2 SVGEGT. This CDR3 has 13 amino acids. CDR3 sequence reads: CAISAGEGDEQYF. DNA of the CDR3: TGTGCCATCAGTGCAGGGGAGGGGGACGAGCAGTACTTC.

This rearrangement joins TRBV7-3 to TRBJ1-2, with 9 bases fitting TRBD1. J was trimmed by 3 bases and V by 5 bases; bases with no gene match: 10. The CDR3 runs to 16 residues. CDR1 and CDR2 (germline): SGHTA, FQGTGA. The CDR3 loop is CASSILQGALDYGYTF. CDR3 bases: TGTGCCAGCAGCATCCTACAGGGGGCTCTGGACTATGGCTACACCTTC.

This clonotype was picked up many times. The chain has TRBV6-2 or TRBV6-3 and TRBJ2-7; tentative D call: TRBD2 (6 bases). This CDR3 comprises 15 residues. Germline-derived CDR1 and CDR2 are MNHEY and SVGEGT. V was pared by 5 bases and J by 2 bases, with 16 bases between. The CDR3 DNA follows: TGTGCCAGCAGTCCAAAGGGACTGTCCGCCTACGAGCAGTACTTC. Amino acid sequence: CASSPKGLSAYEQYF.